The rows below give T cell receptor beta chains drawn from one sample of a study of blood T cells in healthy people across ages. Via MiXCR, TCRdb re-called the 5' RACE reads, giving one row per CDR3 protein. The data show over 1,500,000 distinct CDR3 sequences, 49% seen once. The source material was blood. The origin of the receptors is a woman aged 40-49 years in good health. The CDR3 runs from the conserved cysteine through the conserved F or W. The D gene is left open where the match is weak. Some rows have no size entry. The others give once, few or many, or a class for an expanded clone.

clone size | D gene | J gene | V gene | CDR3 length | CDR3 protein
NA | NA | TRBJ1-1 | TRBV5-1 | 14 | CASSLDLGLTEAFF
NA | TRBD2 | TRBJ2-3 | TRBV20-1 | 18 | CSARDGRLAGGRSGTQYF
NA | TRBD2 | TRBJ2-1 | TRBV4-3 | 17 | CASSQEVWGGSYNEQFF
NA | TRBD1 | TRBJ2-1 | TRBV6-5 | 15 | CASLGTGSSYNEQFF
NA | TRBD2 | TRBJ2-1 | TRBV6-6 | 14 | CASTGLAGGGEQFF
NA | NA | TRBJ2-1 | TRBV24-1 | 12 | CATSDWGSEQFF
NA | TRBD1 | TRBJ2-7 | TRBV7-2 | 14 | CASSPTGESYEQYF
NA | NA | TRBJ2-5 | TRBV12-3/TRBV12-4 | 12 | CASTRLRETQYF
once | NA | TRBJ1-3 | TRBV4-3 | 16 | CASGQDLRSSGNTIYF
NA | NA | TRBJ2-4 | TRBV6-1 | 15 | CASSETVAAKNIQYF
NA | NA | TRBJ2-7 | TRBV5-6 | 12 | CASSETQHEQYF
NA | TRBD1 | TRBJ2-5 | TRBV11-3 | 13 | CASSRQGKETQYF
NA | TRBD2 | TRBJ2-1 | TRBV2 | 16 | CASRSELAGGLYEQFF
few | NA | TRBJ2-3 | TRBV12-3/TRBV12-4 | 14 | CASRRGLPTDTQYF
few | NA | TRBJ2-1 | TRBV9 | 11 | CASSEVHEQFF
NA | TRBD1 | TRBJ2-1 | TRBV20-1 | 16 | CSARDPRGTGGNEQFF
NA | TRBD1 | NA | TRBV6-1 | 13 | CATRQGPSYEQYF
NA | NA | TRBJ2-1 | TRBV14 | 13 | CASSQGGHRGQFF
few | TRBD1 | TRBJ2-1 | TRBV13 | 17 | CASSLAQGTGAYNEQFF
NA | TRBD2 | TRBJ2-3 | TRBV12-3/TRBV12-4 | 15 | CASSLVAGGIDTQYF
NA | NA | TRBJ1-2 | TRBV10-3 | 13 | CAISSGRPYGYTF
NA | NA | TRBJ2-1 | TRBV7-6 | 15 | CASSPLPGAYNEQFF
NA | NA | TRBJ1-4 | TRBV4-3 | 15 | CASSQEGGFNEKLFF